Listed here are 21 T cell receptor beta chains from one sample, sequenced in a study of T cell responses to AZD1222 COVID-19 vaccine. Some clones are missing from TCRdb's copy, which holds only in-frame ones; the method was immunoSEQ multiplex PCR. The table includes about 150,000 clones, 80% to 95% detected once. The sequencing here drew on peripheral blood, taken 28 days after the second AZD1222 dose. These receptor sequences come from an adult who received the AZD1222 COVID-19 vaccine.

This chain connects TRBV5-1 to TRBJ2-5; 8 nucleotides match TRBD2. CDR3 length equals 16 residues. Germline lookup yields CDR1 SGHRS and CDR2 YFSETQ. Trimming removed 3 bases from V and 2 bases from J; junction bases left unmatched: 9. The CDR3 protein is CASSSIAGSVQETQYF. In DNA, the CDR3 is TGCGCCAGCAGCTCCATAGCGGGATCGGTACAAGAGACCCAGTACTTC.

This sequence joins TRBV28 and TRBJ1-2, with D perhaps TRBD1 (5 bases). The CDR3 length is 14 residues. Trimming pared 3 bases from V and 4 bases from J, leaving 12 bases between. The germline CDR1 and CDR2 sequences are MDHEN and SYDVKM. DNA of the CDR3: TGTGCCAGCAGTTTTGAGGGGATACGCTATGGCTACACCTTC. It codes for CASSFEGIRYGYTF.

This clone was counted only a few times. The chain has TRBV7-9 and TRBJ2-1; the D gene is possibly TRBD2 (5 bases). Germline values: CDR1 SEHNR, CDR2 FQNEAQ (reference sequence). There are 13 residues in the CDR3. V was trimmed by 3 bases and J by 9 bases, leaving 12 bases between them. In nucleotides, the CDR3 is TGTGCCAGCAGCTTCCGGACTTCGAGTGAGCAGTTCTTC. It is translated as CASSFRTSSEQFF.

The CDR3 DNA is TGTGCCAGCAGCCAAGTAGGGAGTGACATTCAGTACTTC. Protein sequence: CASSQVGSDIQYF. The chain joins TRBV14 to TRBJ2-4; D possibly corresponds to TRBD2 (5 bases). V lost 1 base and J lost 8, with 9 bases in between. Germline CDR1 is SGHDN and CDR2 is FVKESK. There are 13 residues in the CDR3.

The rearrangement links TRBV6-6 to TRBJ1-1; weak D call: TRBD1 (5 bases). The V gene's germline CDR1 is MNHNY and CDR2 SVGAGI (reference sequence). Deletions cut 8 bases from V and 0 bases from J, with 10 bases between. This CDR3 spans 13 amino acids. CDR3: CASGRGVNTEAFF. CDR3 nucleotide sequence: TGTGCCAGCGGAAGGGGAGTGAACACTGAAGCTTTCTTT.

This rearrangement joins TRBV7-5 to TRBJ2-5. TRBV7-5 is a pseudogene. This CDR3 is built from 14 residues. CDR3 protein: CVRSGSFGVETQYF. The CDR3 bases are TGTGTCAGAAGCGGATCTTTTGGGGTCGAGACCCAGTACTTC.

The rearrangement uses TRBV6-5 and TRBJ1-1, with 8 bases fitting TRBD1. V lost 6 bases, J lost 5 bases, and 5 bases stayed unmatched. The CDR3 runs 13 residues. Looked up from germline, CDR1 is MNHEY and CDR2 is SVGAGI. In nucleotides, the CDR3 is TGTGCCAGCAGCGACAGGGGCGTTACTGAAGCTTTCTTT. It specifies CASSDRGVTEAFF.

The rearrangement links TRBV5-4 to TRBJ2-7, with a tentative D call TRBD1 (6 bases). The CDR3 is 15 amino acids. The germline gives CDR1 SGHNT, CDR2 YYREEE (reference sequence). V lost 0 bases to trimming and J lost 3 bases, with 13 bases between them. In nucleotides, the CDR3 is TGTGCCAGCAGCTTGGAATCCTCCAGGGGCTACGAGCAGTACTTC. Encoded protein: CASSLESSRGYEQYF.

The genes are TRBV27 and TRBJ1-5; D uncertain. Germline loops: CDR1 MNHEY, CDR2 SMNVEV (reference sequence). The CDR3 consists of 13 residues. Trimming cost V 5 bases and J 9 bases, with 14 bases left between them. The CDR3 DNA sequence: TGTGCCAGCAGTCCTGCCCCATCATGGCCCCAGCATTTT. Protein sequence: CASSPAPSWPQHF.

This chain connects TRBV18 to TRBJ2-5; D not resolved. Trimming took off 0 bases at V and 5 bases at J, with 10 bases between the two ends. The CDR3 consists of 14 residues. CDR1 and CDR2 (germline): KGHSH, LQKENI. The CDR3 region has the DNA TGTGCCAGCTCACCACCGGCAACAAAGGAGACCCAGTACTTC. Translating gives CASSPPATKETQYF.

This chain joins TRBV10-3 and TRBJ1-2; 7 bases line up with TRBD1. Germline CDR1 and CDR2: ENHRY and SYGVKD. Trimming removed 3 bases from V and 0 bases from J; junction bases left unmatched: 4. There are 15 residues in the CDR3. The CDR3 here is CAISDSGGPNYGYTF. CDR3 DNA: TGTGCCATCAGTGACTCAGGGGGACCTAACTATGGCTACACCTTC.

This chain joins TRBV2 and TRBJ1-5; 8 bases match TRBD1. Germline-derived CDR1 and CDR2 are SNHLY and FYNNEI. V was clipped by 4 bases and J by 5 bases; unmatched bases: 7. The CDR3 contains 15 residues. The DNA for the CDR3 is TGTGCCAGCAGTGGGGCTGACAGGGGAGATCAGCCCCAGCATTTT. Amino acid sequence: CASSGADRGDQPQHF.

A single count supports this clone. This sequence joins TRBV20-1 and TRBJ2-1; 8 bases agree with TRBD2. The CDR3 extends over 15 amino acids. Germline-derived CDR1 and CDR2 are DFQATT and SNEGSKA (reference sequence). Trimming removed 3 bases from V and 3 bases from J; junction bases left unmatched: 7. For the CDR3, the DNA is TGCAGTGCTAGTCCCACGGGACTAGACTACAATGAGCAGTTCTTC. Amino acids: CSASPTGLDYNEQFF.

The CDR3 DNA reads TGTGCCACCCCTGGACAGGGAGATGGCTACACCTTC. Its protein is CATPGQGDGYTF. The V call is TRBV15, the J call TRBJ1-2, with 8 bases lining up with TRBD1. CDR1 and CDR2 (germline): LNHNV, YYDKDF (reference sequence). With V trimmed by 8 bases and J by 6 bases, 5 bases remained unmatched. The CDR3 has 12 amino acids.

This chain links TRBV24-1 with TRBJ2-3; TRBD2 matches at 14 bases. Germline values: CDR1 KGHDR, CDR2 SFDVKD. The CDR3 length is 18 residues. Germline trimming cut 3 bases from V and 0 bases from J; bases unmatched to any gene: 4. DNA of the CDR3: TGTGCCACCAGTGATGTGGGACTAGCGGGGGCTAGCACAGATACGCAGTATTTT. Amino acid sequence: CATSDVGLAGASTDTQYF.

This chain joins TRBV10-3 and TRBJ2-5, with TRBD2 matching over 13 bases. The CDR3 extends over 18 amino acids. The V and J ends lost 3 bases and 4 bases, in that order; junction bases with no gene match: 11. Germline CDR1 reads ENHRY; CDR2 reads SYGVKD. The DNA of the CDR3 is TGTGCCATCAGTGAAGGGACTAGCGGGACGCTCCGGGGAGAGACCCAGTACTTC. Protein product: CAISEGTSGTLRGETQYF.

This chain joins TRBV7-2 and TRBJ2-7; D not certain. The CDR3 spans 14 residues. Trimming took off 5 bases at V and 2 bases at J, with 13 bases between the two ends. The germline gives CDR1 SGHTA, CDR2 FQGNSA. DNA of the CDR3: TGTGCCAGCAGCCCAAGGCACAGTACCTACGAGCAGTACTTC. Translation: CASSPRHSTYEQYF.

The genes are TRBV6-2 or TRBV6-3 and TRBJ1-2, with 9 positions matching TRBD1. The CDR3 totals 16 residues. Germline V gives CDR1 MNHEY, CDR2 SVGEGT. V gave up 4 bases and J gave up 3 bases; unmatched junction bases: 9. CDR3 protein: CASSSPGQGWDYGYTF. CDR3 sequence (DNA): TGTGCCAGCAGTTCCCCGGGACAGGGCTGGGACTATGGCTACACCTTC.

The sample holds a few counts of this clone. The rearrangement joins TRBV12-3 or TRBV12-4 to TRBJ1-1; 10 bases are shared with TRBD1. J was trimmed by 4 bases and V by 7 bases; bases with no gene match: 3. The CDR3 consists of 13 residues. CDR3 sequence: CASTGQGITEAFF. The CDR3 DNA reads as TGTGCCAGCACGGGACAGGGGATCACTGAAGCTTTCTTT.

The chain employs TRBV30 and TRBJ2-5; 13 bases map to TRBD2. V lost 5 bases, J lost 6 bases, and 12 bases stayed unmatched. Germline V gene lookup returns CDR1 GTSNPN and CDR2 SVGIG (reference sequence). The CDR3 sequence is 16 residues long. In DNA, the CDR3 is TGTGCCTGGTCAACACCGGGACTAGCGGGATTTAAGACCCAGTACTTC. Protein sequence: CAWSTPGLAGFKTQYF.

This chain links TRBV2 with TRBJ2-2, with D possibly TRBD1 on 6 matching bases. The germline V and J ends were trimmed by 9 bases and 1 base, with 15 bases remaining between them. CDR1 SNHLY and CDR2 FYNNEI come from the germline V gene. This CDR3 comprises 15 residues. In nucleotides, the CDR3 is TGTGCCAGTTCCCGGGAACAGGGGAACACCGGGGAGCTGTTTTTT. Amino acids: CASSREQGNTGELFF.